A single sample gave rise to the 12 T cell receptor beta chains below, sequenced in a study of vaccination effects on CD4 cells after COVID-19. Generated by immunoSEQ multiplex PCR, the TCRdb table keeps only in-frame clones and is missing some. This sample has approximately 29,000 clones; about 70% occur once, and the top ten carry roughly a tenth. These receptors have no known antigen. Expansion with viral peptide pools was applied to antigen-specific CD4+ T cells by the ViraFEST assay prior to sequencing. Subsequent to a culture period of around 10 days, CD4+ T cells were isolated. Each participant was given two doses of one vaccine (BNT162b2 or mRNA-1273). The sequencing used CD4+ T cells from PBMCs cultured with HCoV-NL63 spike peptides, collected after COVID-19 vaccination. These receptor sequences come from a human donor who received a COVID-19 vaccine.

The gene calls are TRBV4-1 and TRBJ2-7; TRBD1 might be the D (6 bases). CDR3 length: 16 residues. Germline CDR1 and CDR2: MGHRA and YSYEKL. The V end lost 0 bases, the J end lost 4 bases, and 16 bases lay between the germline ends. The DNA for the CDR3 is TGCGCCAGCAGCCAAGATCCCGGACAGAAATTTTACGAGCAGTACTTC. This sequence encodes CASSQDPGQKFYEQYF.

CDR3 nucleotide sequence: TGTGCCAGCAGCGGGGGGTCCATCACCCAAGAGACCCAGTACTTC. Protein: CASSGGSITQETQYF. V is TRBV9 and J is TRBJ2-5; D possibly uses TRBD1 or TRBD2 (5 bases each). The CDR3 is 15 residues long. Trimming removed 3 bases at V and 1 base at J, with 13 bases between. The germline CDR1 and CDR2 sequences are SGDLS and YYNGEE. Full variable domain (missing parts from reference TRBV9 and TRBJ2-5): DSGVTQTPKHLITATGQRVTLRCSPRSGDLSVYWYQQSLDQGLQFLIQYYNGEERAKGNILERFSAQQFPDLHSELNLSSLELGDSALYFCASSGGSITQETQYFGPGTRLLVL.

Concerning this clone itself: The sample contains more than one DNA sequence encoding this CDR3. V usage is TRBV6-5 and J usage is TRBJ1-1; D is uncertain. CDR3 length: 14 residues. Germline values: CDR1 MNHEY, CDR2 SVGAGI. V lost 0 bases and J lost 1, with 6 bases in between. In DNA, the CDR3 is TGTGCCAGCAGTTACTCGGCGCAGAACACTGAAGCTTTCTTT. Encoded protein: CASSYSAQNTEAFF.

The V and J genes are TRBV19 and TRBJ2-1; 9 bases match TRBD1. This CDR3 comprises 16 residues. Trimming removed 3 bases from V and 8 bases from J; junction bases left unmatched: 11. Germline lookup yields CDR1 LNHDA and CDR2 SQIVND (reference sequence). The CDR3 DNA is TGTGCCAGTAGTATGTACGGGACAGGGTATATTGATGAGCAGTTCTTC. Translation gives CASSMYGTGYIDEQFF.

V and J are TRBV11-2 and TRBJ1-2, with no clear D. Trimming removed 5 bases at V and 4 bases at J, with 11 bases between. The CDR3 spans 13 residues. Germline-derived CDR1 and CDR2 are SGHAT and FQNNGV. The CDR3 loop is CASSPMALYGYTF. The CDR3 nucleotides read TGTGCCAGCAGCCCCATGGCCCTCTATGGCTACACCTTC.

V is TRBV20-1 and J is TRBJ2-5; no clear D. V was clipped by 3 bases and J by 6 bases, with 11 bases between them. CDR3 size: 12 residues. CDR1 DFQATT and CDR2 SNEGSKA come from the germline V gene (reference sequence). CDR3 nucleotide sequence: TGCAGTGCTAGTCATACTCAAAAGACCCAGTACTTC. Residues: CSASHTQKTQYF.

The chain recombines TRBV9 with TRBJ1-2, with D unclear. The germline V gene has CDR1 SGDLS and CDR2 YYNGEE. The germline V and J ends were trimmed by 4 bases and 1 base, with 14 bases remaining between them. CDR3 size: 15 residues. The CDR3 nucleotides are TGTGCCAGCAGCTCTGCCTCGACGGTTAACTATGGCTACACCTTC. It is translated as CASSSASTVNYGYTF.

The rearrangement joins TRBV2 to TRBJ1-1; the D gene is possibly TRBD1 (5 bases). Looked up from germline, CDR1 is SNHLY and CDR2 is FYNNEI. This CDR3 is 12 amino acids long. The V end lost 11 bases, the J end lost 1 base, and 11 bases lay between the germline ends. This chain's CDR3 is CASAGGNTEAFF. The DNA for the CDR3 is TGTGCCTCAGCGGGGGGGAACACTGAAGCTTTCTTT.

This sequence joins TRBV2 and TRBJ1-4, with D perhaps TRBD1 (5 bases). Germline CDR1 is SNHLY and CDR2 is FYNNEI. The CDR3 extends over 14 amino acids. Trimming cost V 8 bases and J 3 bases, with 13 bases left between them. This CDR3 is CASGAQGSNEKLFF. The CDR3 DNA follows: TGTGCCAGCGGGGCGCAGGGTTCTAATGAAAAACTGTTTTTT. The complete variable domain, with remaining parts taken from reference TRBV2 and TRBJ1-4, reads EPEVTQTPSHQVTQMGQEVILRCVPISNHLYFYWYRQILGQKVEFLVSFYNNEISEKSEIFDDQFSVERPDGSNFTLKIRSTKLEDSAMYFCASGAQGSNEKLFFGSGTQLSVL.

The V and J genes are TRBV11-2 and TRBJ2-6; tentatively, D is TRBD1 (5 bases). V lost 4 bases and J 0 bases, leaving 7 bases between the germline ends. Germline V CDR1 and CDR2: SGHAT, FQNNGV. The CDR3 runs to 15 residues. This CDR3 reads CASSSGFSGANVLTF. Written as DNA, the CDR3 is TGTGCCAGCAGCTCAGGGTTCTCTGGGGCCAACGTCCTGACTTTC.

This chain uses TRBV15 with TRBJ2-3; possible D gene TRBD2, 5 bases. Germline CDR1 and CDR2: LNHNV and YYDKDF (reference sequence). Trimming left V 1 base short and J 2 bases short, with 7 bases between. This CDR3 has 14 residues. The CDR3, as DNA: TGTGCCACCAGCAGAGGAGGGCCCACAGATACGCAGTATTTT. It codes for CATSRGGPTDTQYF.

The chain joins TRBV5-4 to TRBJ2-7, with a weak D call TRBD2 (5 bases). This CDR3 has 14 amino acids. Germline V lookup: CDR1 SGHNT, CDR2 YYREEE (reference sequence). V was shortened by 0 bases and J by 6 bases, with 13 bases between the two germline ends. In DNA, the CDR3 is TGTGCCAGCAGCTTGGCAGACTACGATTCCGAGCAGTACTTC. It yields the protein CASSLADYDSEQYF. Full variable domain (remainder filled in from reference TRBV5-4 and TRBJ2-7): ETGVTQSPTHLIKTRGQQVTLRCSSQSGHNTVSWYQQALGQGPQFIFQYYREEENGRGNFPPRFSGLQFPNYSSELNVNALELDDSALYLCASSLADYDSEQYFGPGTRLTVT.